These 2 T cell receptor beta chains were sequenced from one sample in a study of T cell repertoires in cytomegalovirus infection. Antigens of these TCRs are unknown. TCRdb fed the reads into MiXCR, producing one record per CDR3 protein. The top ten hold roughly 20% of the sample, which has about 740,000 distinct CDR3 sequences, about 33% seen once. The sequencing used cultured PBMCs, collected from culture after CMV antigen stimulation. Receptors were obtained from a human donor in good health (CMV status not recorded). Some clones in this sample may be carry-over from other donors' samples.

This clonotype was seen a few times. V is TRBV20-1 and J is TRBJ2-7; TRBD2 aligns across 8 bases. The CDR3 consists of 16 residues. The V gene end was trimmed by 3 bases and the J gene end by 3 bases; junction bases not matched to a gene: 13. In germline, CDR1 is DFQATT, CDR2 SNEGSKA (reference sequence). This CDR3 is CSASGGGAGVVYEQYF. DNA of the CDR3: TGCAGTGCTAGTGGAGGGGGAGCGGGAGTCGTCTACGAGCAGTACTTC.

The chain employs TRBV12-3 or TRBV12-4 and TRBJ2-3, with 7 bases matching TRBD2. The CDR3 is 15 residues long. The trim removed 5 bases at V and 2 bases at J, leaving 7 bases unmatched. CDR3 region: CASSITGTITDTQYF. In nucleotides, the CDR3 is TGTGCCAGCAGTATTACGGGGACTATCACAGATACGCAGTATTTT.